This entry lists 27 T cell receptor beta chains sequenced from one sample in a study of blood T cell repertoires in COVID-19. Sequencing used immunoSEQ multiplex PCR; TCRdb keeps in-frame clones, though not all of them. The sample records over 200,000 clones, roughly nine tenths being singletons. Sequencing used peripheral blood. The receptors shown here come from a man aged 35 to 55 with active or convalescent COVID-19.

This clone has a single count. The chain links TRBV29-1 to TRBJ2-3; TRBD2 matches 10 bases. Germline CDR1 is SQVTM and CDR2 is ANQGSEA. V shed 6 bases and J 0 bases; nucleotides not matched to a gene: 6. This CDR3 comprises 15 residues. The CDR3 sequence is CSVAGLAESTDTQYF. CDR3 in DNA: TGCAGCGTCGCCGGACTAGCGGAGAGCACAGATACGCAGTATTTT.

This chain uses TRBV19 with TRBJ1-5, with 7 positions matching TRBD1. Germline-derived CDR1 and CDR2 are LNHDA and SQIVND (reference sequence). V gave up 7 bases and J gave up 3 bases; unmatched junction bases: 9. This CDR3 has 15 residues. CDR3 sequence (DNA): TGTGCCAGTACCCCGACAGGGATTGCCAATCAGCCCCAGCATTTT. Its translation is CASTPTGIANQPQHF. The whole variable domain, filled in from reference TRBV19 and TRBJ1-5, reads DGGITQSPKYLFRKEGQNVTLSCEQNLNHDAMYWYRQDPGQGLRLIYYSQIVNDFQKGDIAEGYSVSREKKESFPLTVTSAQKNPTAFYLCASTPTGIANQPQHFGDGTRLSIL.

The chain joins TRBV27 to TRBJ1-5; no reliable D call. The ends were cut back, 6 bases at V and 2 bases at J, with 5 bases in the middle. The germline V gene has CDR1 MNHEY and CDR2 SMNVEV (reference sequence). The CDR3 is 12 amino acids. The CDR3 nucleotides read TGTGCCAGCAGGACACGCAATCAGCCCCAGCATTTT. This encodes CASRTRNQPQHF.

The table lists this clone with a few counts. The chain combines TRBV7-9 with TRBJ1-2; no firm D call. The CDR3 has 14 residues. The ends were cut back, 0 bases at V and 7 bases at J, with 12 bases in the middle. From germline, CDR1 is SEHNR and CDR2 FQNEAQ (reference sequence). The CDR3 sequence: CASSLAGSDPGYTF. In DNA form, the CDR3 reads TGTGCCAGCAGCTTAGCGGGCTCAGACCCTGGCTACACCTTC. The variable domain in full, completed from reference TRBV7-9 and TRBJ1-2, reads DTGVSQNPRHKITKRGQNVTFRCDPISEHNRLYWYRQTLGQGPEFLTYFQNEAQLEKSRLLSDRFSAERPKGSFSTLEIQRTEQGDSAMYLCASSLAGSDPGYTFGSGTRLTVV.

The chain uses TRBV27 and TRBJ2-2, with 9 bases fitting TRBD1. The CDR3 runs to 16 residues. CDR1 is MNHEY and CDR2 is SMNVEV in the germline V gene (reference sequence). V lost 4 bases to trimming and J lost 2 bases; unmatched junction nucleotides: 5. The CDR3 loop reads CASSSPTGGNTGELFF. The CDR3 nucleotides read TGTGCCAGCAGTTCCCCGACAGGGGGAAACACCGGGGAGCTGTTTTTT.

The V call is TRBV18, the J call TRBJ2-7; D unresolved. Trimming shortened V by 6 bases and J by 5 bases, and 14 bases separated the two germline ends. Germline assignment: CDR1 KGHSH and CDR2 LQKENI. This CDR3 has 13 amino acids. The CDR3 loop is CASSPILVDEQYF. The CDR3, as DNA: TGTGCCAGCTCCCCTATCTTAGTAGACGAGCAGTACTTC.

The chain combines TRBV9 with TRBJ2-7; D unclear. Looked up from germline, CDR1 is SGDLS and CDR2 is YYNGEE. The ends were cut back, 0 bases at V and 6 bases at J, with 16 bases in the middle. This CDR3 region has 15 residues. The CDR3 DNA follows: TGTGCCAGCAGCGTAGCTTCATCCAGGCCCCGCGAGCAGTACTTC. Its translation: CASSVASSRPREQYF.

The rearrangement uses TRBV5-6 and TRBJ1-6; 11 nucleotides line up with TRBD1. The CDR3 extends over 15 amino acids. From germline, CDR1 is SGHDT and CDR2 YYEEEE. Trimming removed 3 bases from V and 6 bases from J; junction bases left unmatched: 2. The CDR3 DNA is TGTGCCAGCAGCTCAGGGACAGGGGGTAATTCACCCCTCCACTTT. It codes for CASSSGTGGNSPLHF.

This clone was picked up one time. The genes are TRBV15 and TRBJ2-5; 12 bases agree with TRBD1. Germline values: CDR1 LNHNV, CDR2 YYDKDF (reference sequence). V trimming: 3 bases; J trimming: 1 base; junction bases outside the gene matches: 9. The CDR3 sequence is 18 residues long. The CDR3 nucleotides read TGTGCCACCAGCAGCCCCGGGACAGGGGGCCGCATCCAAGAGACCCAGTACTTC. The encoded protein is CATSSPGTGGRIQETQYF.

This clone appeared once. V and J are TRBV13 and TRBJ2-3; 7 bases are shared with TRBD2. Germline CDR1 PRHDT, CDR2 FYEKMQ (reference sequence). CDR3 length: 15 amino acids. J gave up 4 bases and V 8 bases, and 12 bases lay outside the gene matches. CDR3 DNA: TGTGCCAGCTGTCGCGGGAGCGGCGGGGCAGATACGCAGTATTTT. Amino acid sequence: CASCRGSGGADTQYF.

The chain joins TRBV5-1 to TRBJ1-1; no reliable D call. CDR1 and CDR2 from the germline V gene are SGHRS and YFSETQ. V shed 0 bases and J shed 4 bases, with 7 bases lying between them. The CDR3 consists of 13 residues. The CDR3 DNA sequence: TGCGCCAGCAGCTTGGGACGGGGCACTGAAGCTTTCTTT. It yields the protein CASSLGRGTEAFF.

The chain joins TRBV12-3 or TRBV12-4 to TRBJ2-1, with D tentatively TRBD1 (5 bases). V lost 5 bases, J lost 7 bases, and 12 bases lay in between. The CDR3 is 13 residues long. CDR3 coding DNA: TGTGCCAGCAGTAGGACACAGCCGAATGAGCAGTTCTTC. Its protein product is CASSRTQPNEQFF.

This clone was recorded only once. V is TRBV27 and J is TRBJ1-5; maybe TRBD1 (5 bases). The CDR3 is made up of 15 amino acids. The V end lost 6 bases, the J end lost 3 bases, and 15 bases lay between the germline ends. Germline CDR1 and CDR2: MNHEY and SMNVEV (reference sequence). CDR3 protein: CASSDRGLDNQPQHF. The CDR3 nucleotides read TGTGCCAGCAGCGATAGGGGACTCGACAATCAGCCCCAGCATTTT.

The chain couples TRBV28 to TRBJ1-2, with 7 bases aligning to TRBD1. The trim removed 3 bases at V and 14 bases at J, leaving 12 bases unmatched. The CDR3 is 13 amino acids. Germline loops: CDR1 MDHEN, CDR2 SYDVKM. CDR3 amino acids: CASSLSVQGRRTF. The CDR3, as DNA: TGTGCCAGCAGTTTGTCCGTACAGGGGAGGAGGACCTTC.

This chain uses TRBV5-1 with TRBJ1-1; unclear D gene. The germline gives CDR1 SGHRS, CDR2 YFSETQ. This CDR3 is built from 13 residues. V was shortened by 1 base and J by 5 bases, with 9 bases between the two germline ends. In DNA, the CDR3 is TGCGCCAGCAGCTTGTCACCCGGGACTGAAGCTTTCTTT. The encoded protein is CASSLSPGTEAFF.

The V and J genes are TRBV13 and TRBJ1-1; D remains unclear. Germline assignment: CDR1 PRHDT and CDR2 FYEKMQ (reference sequence). V lost 3 bases to trimming and J lost 3 bases, with 11 bases between them. CDR3 size: 14 residues. The CDR3 reads CASSFGLGDTEAFF. CDR3 bases: TGTGCCAGCAGCTTTGGCTTGGGAGACACTGAAGCTTTCTTT.

V usage is TRBV19 and J usage is TRBJ1-6, with a possible D match to TRBD1 (6 bases). This CDR3 contains 14 residues. The germline V and J ends were trimmed by 7 bases and 3 bases, with 10 bases remaining between them. Germline V gene data show CDR1 as LNHDA and CDR2 as SQIVND (reference sequence). The DNA for the CDR3 is TGTGCCAGTACACAGGGATTCTATAATTCACCCCTCCACTTT. Translating it yields CASTQGFYNSPLHF. Drawing the rest from reference TRBV19 and TRBJ1-6, the complete variable domain is DGGITQSPKYLFRKEGQNVTLSCEQNLNHDAMYWYRQDPGQGLRLIYYSQIVNDFQKGDIAEGYSVSREKKESFPLTVTSAQKNPTAFYLCASTQGFYNSPLHFGNGTRLTVT.

Here the CDR3 DNA reads TGTGCCAGCAGCTTAATCCGCGGGGCCACCGGGGAGCTGTTTTTT. Translated, it gives CASSLIRGATGELFF. The V and J genes are TRBV7-9 and TRBJ2-2, with D maybe TRBD2 (6 bases). Looked up from germline, CDR1 is SEHNR and CDR2 is FQNEAQ (reference sequence). The V end was cut by 2 bases, the J end by 4 bases, with 11 bases between. The CDR3 loop spans 15 amino acids.

The CDR3 bases are TGTGCCAGCAGTGACCTAGCGGGAGTCTACGAGCAGTACTTC. Translation gives CASSDLAGVYEQYF. V usage is TRBV25-1 and J usage is TRBJ2-7; 10 bases fit TRBD2. Germline values: CDR1 MGHDK, CDR2 SYGVNS. This CDR3 has 14 amino acids. With 3 bases clipped from V and 3 bases from J, the junction kept 2 bases outside the gene matches.

In DNA, the CDR3 is TGCGCCAGCAGCTTTACCTCAGGGATCTCTGGAAACACCATATATTTT. Translating it yields CASSFTSGISGNTIYF. The chain employs TRBV5-1 and TRBJ1-3, with D perhaps matching TRBD1 (5 bases). The CDR3 length is 16 residues. Germline assignment: CDR1 SGHRS and CDR2 YFSETQ. V dropped 2 bases and J dropped 0 bases, with 12 bases sitting between them.

This clone was picked up a small number of times. The J gene is TRBJ2-2, the V gene TRBV9; D is unclear. The length of the CDR3 is 15 residues. The V end was cut by 0 bases, the J end by 0 bases, with 6 bases between. The germline CDR1 and CDR2 sequences are SGDLS and YYNGEE. The CDR3 coding sequence is TGTGCCAGCAGCGTAGGGTCGGCGAACACCGGGGAGCTGTTTTTT. It translates to CASSVGSANTGELFF.

The chain is built from TRBV27 and TRBJ2-7, with a possible D match to TRBD1 (6 bases). The germline gives CDR1 MNHEY, CDR2 SMNVEV (reference sequence). The CDR3 covers 15 residues. V was cut by 3 bases and J by 2 bases, with 14 bases left in between. The CDR3: CASSFDRTRPYEQYF. In nucleotides, the CDR3 is TGTGCCAGCAGTTTTGACAGGACAAGACCCTACGAGCAGTACTTC.

V gene TRBV28 combines with J gene TRBJ2-1; 11 positions match TRBD1. V lost 7 bases and J lost 4; bases outside the gene matches: 9. Germline V gene lookup returns CDR1 MDHEN and CDR2 SYDVKM. The length of the CDR3 is 16 residues. CDR3 sequence: CASIPAGTGGYNEQFF. The CDR3 DNA reads as TGTGCCAGCATCCCCGCCGGGACAGGGGGTTACAATGAGCAGTTCTTC.

The rearrangement joins TRBV7-9 to TRBJ2-3; 7 nucleotides agree with TRBD2. This CDR3 comprises 16 residues. Germline loops: CDR1 SEHNR, CDR2 FQNEAQ (reference sequence). V gave up 3 bases and J gave up 4 bases; unmatched junction bases: 10. This chain's CDR3 is CASSFPPAGSPDTQYF. In DNA, the CDR3 is TGTGCCAGCAGCTTTCCGCCAGCGGGATCCCCAGATACGCAGTATTTT.

This sequence joins TRBV24-1 and TRBJ2-7, with TRBD2 matching 11 bases. Germline V gene data show CDR1 as KGHDR and CDR2 as SFDVKD. This CDR3 is built from 15 residues. V shed 4 bases and J 5 bases; nucleotides not matched to a gene: 6. CDR3 in amino acids: CATSDPSGRLNEQYF. The CDR3 nucleotides read TGTGCCACCAGTGACCCTAGCGGGAGGCTGAACGAGCAGTACTTC.

This chain links TRBV19 with TRBJ2-1; TRBD2 aligns across 7 bases. CDR3 size: 16 residues. V trimming: 1 base; J trimming: 2 bases; junction bases outside the gene matches: 5. The germline V gene encodes CDR1 LNHDA and CDR2 SQIVND (reference sequence). CDR3 sequence reads: CASSIGASGAYNEQFF. DNA for the CDR3: TGTGCCAGTAGTATAGGCGCTAGCGGAGCCTACAATGAGCAGTTCTTC.

This chain joins TRBV11-2 and TRBJ2-5; 7 nucleotides match TRBD1. Germline CDR1 SGHAT, CDR2 FQNNGV. This CDR3 contains 17 residues. V lost 5 bases to trimming and J lost 5 bases; unmatched junction nucleotides: 17. CDR3 region: CASSPRTGNPKAETQYF. Here the CDR3 DNA reads TGTGCCAGCAGCCCGAGGACAGGCAACCCGAAGGCTGAGACCCAGTACTTC.